Described below is a single T cell receptor beta chain sequence and its context. This clone was counted a single time. Its antigen has not been determined. Nothing much larger sits one base from this clone, and base qualities are not available. The sample is drawn from a study of shared clonotypes between healthy human individuals (dated by TCRdb to the early 2020s). In terms of the full investigation: A few men and a couple of women, aged 18 to 49 years, made up the cohort. For each donor, three plates each were used for CD4 naive and CD4 memory, two plates were used for CD8 naive, and one plate was used for CD8 memory. To estimate repertoire size and how much clonotype sharing occurs between individuals, the study deeply sequenced the blood TCR repertoires of roughly 5 healthy adults. To increase sequencing depth and limit assay-specific biases, TCR repertoire library preparation and sequencing were carried out by different laboratories using diverse techniques. Leukapheresis yielded between about 0.94 and 9.5 billion PBMCs per donor. The study at large found these results: Based on pairwise subsampling, the degree of clonotype sharing among donors was expected to be affected by sequencing depth. Naive subsets generally had larger estimated clonotype richness than memory subsets. Compared with non-shared clonotypes, clonotypes shared by all four sorted-subset donors had higher generation probabilities. Even with the large sequencing depth, rarefaction of the sorted-subset datasets indicated that sequencing was incomplete. The genetic and exposure-history diversity represented was limited by the small number of donors. Across a handful of donors, approximately 5% of naive CD4, 3% to 4% of naive CD8, about 2% of memory CD4, and about 0.4% of memory CD8 clonotypes were shared. Sampling was limited to blood, and TCR repertoires in tissue likely differ from TCR repertoires in blood.

Sequences LNHDA (CDR1) and SQIVND (CDR2) are obtained from the germline V gene (reference sequence). The V end loses 3 bases and the J end loses 5 bases, and a stretch of 19 bases separates them. The CDR3 starts with the cysteine, ends with the phenylalanine, and has 16 residues. The sequence is cut down to CDR3 DNA, 48 bases in frame from base 1. For the CD8 naive samples, CD45RO-negative cells were positively selected for CCR7, yielding a CD45RA+CCR7+ population from which TemRA cells were excluded. Donors were healthy HIV-negative adults with no recently reported acute infections or vaccinations. All donors were Caucasian adults living in Nashville, Tennessee, USA. Blood was obtained by leukapheresis, after which PBMCs were separated by Ficoll-Histopaque density gradient centrifugation and cryopreserved in liquid nitrogen vapor phase. Purity and quantity of every magnetically sorted T cell population were checked by analytical flow cytometry. Genomic DNA was isolated from each sorted fraction and quantified by UV absorbance on a Nanodrop 2000c.

TCR CDR3 regions were amplified from genomic DNA by multiplex PCR using the deep immunoSEQ assay. For each cell subset, the extracted genomic DNA was distributed evenly across all wells of several immunoSEQ 96-well plates, and each plate served as one replicate. For sorted subsets, roughly 200 ng of genomic DNA, equivalent to tens of thousands of T cell genomes, went into each replicate PCR. Purified libraries were quantified with a Qubit 3.0 fluorometer, sized on a Bioanalyzer 2100, and re-quantified with the KAPA Library Quantification kit. A separate single-read 150-cycle Illumina NextSeq 550 flow cell was used to sequence each immunoSEQ 96-well plate. On the study's bioinformatics: Because the immunoSEQ output included only junctional sequences and no quality scores, the filtering could not be the same as the filtering used for full-length reads. Sequences were annotated with PyIR, a Python wrapper for IgBLAST v1.9, and V/J genes and CDR3 were assigned using IMGT germline references. Any read was removed if the V/J assignment was weak (E-value above 1e-6), the CDR3 was missing, or the read contained stop codons, out-of-frame junctions, or ambiguous translated residues. A V3J clonotype was defined by an identical inferred V gene, J gene, and CDR3 amino acid sequence. Percentage overlap between repertoires was calculated by dividing the number of shared unique clonotypes by the size of the smaller repertoire. Repertoire richness was assessed with RTK rarefaction, the Chao1 estimator, and Recon v2.1 estimates of unobserved clonotypes. Generation probabilities were computed with OLGA for all TCRbeta clonotypes obtained by the gDNA method from four donors. Sourced from immuneACCESS, this table was stored by TCRdb with only in-frame sequences that have V and J called. A share of the clones is absent; for the studies checked, an unresolved V gene accounts for under half, and the remainder has no known explanation. The DNA gave D and trimming, while V, J and clone size come from that table. A total of around 560,000 clones appear in this sample, approximately 95% of them only once. Clones ranked in the top ten supply over 0.1% of the sample.

The sample consisted of naive CD8+ T cells sorted from blood. Taken with the paper, the label for cell subset or site translates to: CD45RA+CCR7+. The chain couples TRBV19 to TRBJ1-1, and perhaps TRBD1 as D gene, on 6 matching bases. The TCR originated in a woman in her thirties in good health. The DNA sequence is TGTGCCAGTAGTATTTTCCTTTCGGGGGGCCGTACTGAAGCTTTCTTT. This gives the protein CASSIFLSGGRTEAFF.